The clone carrying this T cell receptor beta chain was seen ten or more times. Its antigen is unidentified. Inclusion characteristics of ophthalmopathy patients comprised a Clinical Activity Score of at least 3, a NOSPECS grade of at least 4, and duration under 3 months. The sample comes from a study of T cells in Graves' hyperthyroidism and ophthalmopathy. Study-level results: Most thyroid clonotypes that were expanded above 0.001 also turned up in blood. Median prediction lead before ophthalmopathy onset was about 6.7 months with the model.

The CDR3 has 14 amino acids. Trimming cost V 6 bases and J 4 bases; bases outside gene matches: 5. The germline gives CDR1 SGHVS, CDR2 FQNEAQ. Authors of the study amplified TCR beta CDR3 regions from RNA transcripts. When the TCR CDR3 underwent first-round RT-PCR, the HTBI primer set was used. From the multiplex PCR reads, TCRdb called clonotypes with MiXCR, one entry per CDR3 protein. The sample carries 450,000 to 550,000 distinct CDR3 sequences, around 22% recorded once. This TCR was recovered from a woman younger than 45 with Graves' ophthalmopathy. What was sequenced was blood. The rearrangement links TRBV7-8 to TRBJ1-1; 10 nucleotides agree with TRBD1. CDR3: CASRPGTGVTEAFF. Written as DNA, the CDR3 is TGTGCCAGCAGGCCCGGGACAGGGGTCACTGAAGCTTTCTTT.